These 13 T cell receptor beta chains came from one sample sequenced in a study of human T cells and chemical hapten exposure. This sample's time point: healthy volunteer bleed at 2 weeks. Unfractionated whole blood yielded total RNA. TCRdb independently ran MiXCR on the RACE reads; one entry per CDR3 protein. This table has under 95,000 distinct CDR3 sequences, around 9% appearing once. Source material: whole blood. The receptors here all came from a female donor in good health. Some clones in this sample may be carry-over from other donors' samples.

The V and J genes are TRBV19 and TRBJ1-2; D ambiguous. Trimming cost V 7 bases and J 2 bases, with 14 bases left between them. The CDR3 length is 14 residues. From germline, CDR1 is LNHDA and CDR2 SQIVND (reference sequence). Here the CDR3 reads CASITRAGNYGYTF. DNA for the CDR3: TGTGCCAGTATCACGAGGGCAGGCAACTATGGCTACACCTTC.

This clonotype was found many times. The rearrangement links TRBV6-5 to TRBJ2-6, with D uncertain. In germline, CDR1 is MNHEY, CDR2 SVGAGI. Trimming stripped 6 bases from V and 0 bases from J, with 6 bases between. The CDR3 extends over 14 amino acids. The CDR3 sequence: CASRIVSGANVLTF. For the CDR3, the DNA is TGTGCCAGCAGAATAGTCTCTGGGGCCAACGTCCTGACTTTC.

This clonotype was recorded a few times. This chain joins TRBV20-1 and TRBJ2-4, with unresolved D. Trimming cost V 2 bases and J 0 bases, with 8 bases left between them. Per the germline V gene, CDR1 is DFQATT and CDR2 is SNEGSKA (reference sequence). CDR3 length equals 14 residues. The CDR3 nucleotides are TGCAGTGCTAGACACACACTAGCCAAAAACATTCAGTACTTC. This codes for CSARHTLAKNIQYF.

This chain uses TRBV5-1 with TRBJ2-1, with D possibly TRBD1 on 6 matching bases. This CDR3 spans 11 amino acids. From germline, CDR1 is SGHRS and CDR2 YFSETQ. V lost 4 bases, J lost 7 bases, and 6 bases lay in between. The CDR3 protein is CASSRGNEQFF. DNA for the CDR3: TGCGCCAGCAGCAGGGGGAATGAGCAGTTCTTC.

This clonotype was recorded at least ten times. This chain joins TRBV20-1 and TRBJ2-1; TRBD1 might be the D (6 bases). Trimming pared 3 bases from V and 10 bases from J, leaving 25 bases between. The CDR3 extends over 16 amino acids. Per germline, CDR1 DFQATT and CDR2 SNEGSKA (reference sequence). CDR3 in DNA: TGCAGTGCTAGCAACCTCGCAGGGGTTCCGACGGCCGAGCAGTTCTTC. Translated: CSASNLAGVPTAEQFF.

The chain is built from TRBV29-1 and TRBJ1-1; TRBD1 matches at 7 bases. Germline V gene lookup returns CDR1 SQVTM and CDR2 ANQGSEA. The CDR3 has 14 amino acids. The ends lost 3 bases at V and 2 bases at J; junction bases unmatched: 6. The CDR3 loop is CSVEGDSVNTEAFF. The CDR3 DNA reads TGCAGCGTTGAGGGGGACAGCGTTAACACTGAAGCTTTCTTT.

This clonotype was observed a handful of times. The CDR3: CASSEGPSSYNSPLHF. In DNA, the CDR3 is TGTGCCAGCAGTGAGGGCCCGAGCTCCTATAATTCACCCCTCCACTTT. The chain carries TRBV12-3 or TRBV12-4 and TRBJ1-6; the D is unclear. The CDR3 has 16 residues. Between the trimmed V and J ends, which lost 5 bases and 0 bases, there was a span of 11 bases.

This clonotype was seen ten or more times. The genes are TRBV15 and TRBJ2-3, with TRBD2 matching over 7 bases. In germline, CDR1 is LNHNV, CDR2 YYDKDF (reference sequence). The CDR3 loop spans 15 amino acids. The V segment lost 0 bases and the J segment 4 bases; nucleotides outside the gene matches: 4. The CDR3 is CATSREAGVPDTQYF. The DNA for the CDR3 is TGTGCCACCAGCAGAGAGGCGGGAGTCCCAGATACGCAGTATTTT.

The chain uses TRBV28 and TRBJ2-3; 7 bases are a match to TRBD1. CDR1 and CDR2 from the germline V gene are MDHEN and SYDVKM. The length of the CDR3 is 16 residues. V lost 4 bases, J lost 7 bases, and 14 bases stayed unmatched. CDR3 sequence reads: CASSSLGTARVYTQYF. The CDR3 DNA is TGTGCCAGCAGTTCGCTCGGGACAGCCAGGGTGTATACGCAGTATTTT.

V gene TRBV13 combines with J gene TRBJ2-7; 8 nucleotides line up with TRBD1. V was clipped by 5 bases and J by 3 bases; unmatched bases: 9. Germline values: CDR1 PRHDT, CDR2 FYEKMQ (reference sequence). The CDR3 is 15 amino acids. The CDR3 loop reads CASSGPGTGSYEQYF. In DNA, the CDR3 is TGTGCCAGCAGCGGGCCCGGGACAGGAAGCTACGAGCAGTACTTC.

As regards this clonotype: With a much larger clone just one base away, this may be a read error. The chain joins TRBV19 to TRBJ2-1; D might be TRBD1 or TRBD2, each matching 5 bases. The CDR3 covers 15 residues. CDR1 and CDR2 (germline): LNHDA, SQIVND (reference sequence). The CDR3 is CVSSIVGESYNEQFF. CDR3 sequence (DNA): TGTGTCAGTAGTATAGTAGGGGAGTCCTACAATGAGCAGTTCTTC.

This chain links TRBV12-3 or TRBV12-4 with TRBJ2-1, with 10 bases matching TRBD2. The V segment lost 8 bases and the J segment 4 bases; nucleotides outside the gene matches: 2. The CDR3 has 13 amino acids. The CDR3 DNA sequence: TGTGCCAGCTCTAGCGGGAGATACAATGAGCAGTTCTTC. It is translated as CASSSGRYNEQFF.

This clonotype was detected many times. This chain links TRBV7-3 with TRBJ2-3; D not certain. V lost 5 bases to trimming and J lost 0 bases, with 15 bases between them. The CDR3 has 16 residues. The V gene's germline CDR1 is SGHTA and CDR2 FQGTGA. The CDR3 protein is CASSPRRATSTDTQYF. The CDR3 bases are TGTGCCAGCAGCCCCCGCCGGGCGACGAGCACAGATACGCAGTATTTT. Supplemented by reference TRBV7-3 and TRBJ2-3, the full variable domain reads GAGVSQTPSNKVTEKGKYVELRCDPISGHTALYWYRQSLGQGPEFLIYFQGTGAADDSGLPNDRFFAVRPEGSVSTLKIQRTERGDSAVYLCASSPRRATSTDTQYFGPGTRLTVL.